The present entry profiles one T cell receptor beta chain with its context. This clone was counted a single time. The antigen it recognizes is unknown. No clone much larger than this one lies a single base away; base qualities are absent. From a lookup of the germline V gene, CDR1 and CDR2 are SGHTA and FQGNSA. Trimming removed 1 base from V and 9 bases from J, leaving 10 bases between the germline ends. Including the terminal cysteine and phenylalanine, the CDR3 comprises 13 residues. The sequence is cut down to CDR3 DNA, 39 bases in frame from base 1. The sample belongs to a study of shared clonotypes between healthy human individuals (dated by TCRdb to 2018 to 2021). Describing the broader study: The cohort included three men and a couple of women between 18 and 49 years of age. For each donor, three plates each were used for CD4 naive and CD4 memory, two plates were used for CD8 naive, and one plate was used for CD8 memory. Between about 0.8 and 9 billion PBMCs per donor were obtained by leukapheresis. Blood TCR repertoires of about 5 healthy adults were deeply sequenced to estimate repertoire size and the extent of clonotype sharing between individuals. Different laboratories and diverse techniques were used to prepare libraries and sequence TCR repertoires, to increase sequencing depth and limit assay-specific biases.

The paper's findings and limits, for the study overall: Pairwise subsampling led to the expectation that sequencing depth would affect the degree of clonotype sharing among donors. Even with the large sequencing depth, rarefaction of the sorted-subset datasets indicated that sequencing was incomplete. Sampling was restricted to blood, and TCR repertoires in tissues likely differ from the TCR repertoires found in blood. Across a few donors, approximately 4.9% of naive CD4, roughly 3.8% of naive CD8, roughly 2.2% of memory CD4, and approximately 0.4% of memory CD8 clonotypes were shared. Clonotypes shared by all four sorted-subset donors showed higher generation probabilities than non-shared clonotypes. Because the study included only a small number of donors, the genetic and exposure-history diversity represented was limited. Naive subsets generally had larger estimated clonotype richness than memory subsets did.

Using the deep immunoSEQ assay, TCR CDR3 regions were amplified from genomic DNA by multiplex PCR. Genomic DNA extracted from each cell subset was distributed evenly over all wells of several immunoSEQ 96-well plates, and each plate served as one replicate. Each replicate PCR for sorted subsets received around 200 ng genomic DNA, equal to tens of thousands of T cell genomes. Purified libraries were measured with a Qubit 3.0 fluorometer, size-checked on a Bioanalyzer 2100, and measured again with the KAPA Library Quantification kit. A separate single-read 150-cycle Illumina NextSeq 550 flow cell was used to sequence each immunoSEQ 96-well plate. Per the authors' processing: Because the immunoSEQ output held only junctional sequences and lacked quality scores, the filtering could not match the filtering applied to full-length reads. Sequences were annotated with PyIR, a Python wrapper for IgBLAST v1.9, using IMGT germline references to assign V/J genes and CDR3. Reads with weak V/J assignments (E-value above 1e-6), missing CDR3, stop codons, out-of-frame junctions, or ambiguous translated residues were removed. A V3J clonotype was defined by an identical inferred V gene, J gene, and CDR3 amino acid sequence. To compute the percentage overlap between repertoires, the number of shared unique clonotypes was divided by the size of the smaller repertoire. Repertoire richness was assessed with RTK rarefaction, the Chao1 estimator, and Recon v2.1 estimates of unobserved clonotypes. Generation probabilities were computed with OLGA for all TCRbeta clonotypes obtained by the gDNA method from a few donors. TCRdb stores this immuneACCESS table with in-frame sequences only. Part of the clones is absent; in the studies checked, under half of the shortfall reflects unresolved V genes, and no reason is known for the rest. V and J calls and clone size are those listed in that table; D and trimming were worked out from the DNA. The sample table holds 800,000 to 1,200,000 clones, of which around 82% were seen once. Jointly, the top ten make up about 0.52% of the sample.

Donors were healthy HIV-negative adults with no recently reported acute infections or vaccinations. Every donor was a Caucasian adult living in Nashville, Tennessee, USA. CD4+ T cells were enriched by magnetic negative selection; naive cells were then positively selected on CD45RA, and the negative fraction formed the memory subset. After blood collection by leukapheresis, PBMCs were isolated using Ficoll-Histopaque density gradient centrifugation and then cryopreserved in the vapor phase of liquid nitrogen. Analytical flow cytometry was used to check the purity and quantity of each magnetically sorted T cell population. Genomic DNA was isolated from each sorted fraction and quantified by UV absorbance on a Nanodrop 2000c.

Sample: memory CD4+ T cells from PBMCs. This specimen's cell subset or site label, per the study, means: CD45RA-negative fraction. The TCR originated in a man between 18 and 29 years old in good health. Some clones in this sample may be carry-over from other donors' samples. Recombination connected TRBV7-2 to TRBJ1-5; the D gene is possibly TRBD1, with 6 bases matching. The base sequence is TGTGCCAGCAGCTTAGAGGGCAGGGGGCCCCAGCATTTT. Translation gives CASSLEGRGPQHF.